Each of the 22 T cell receptor beta chains below was sequenced from the same sample in a study of cytomegalovirus exposure and HLA in healthy donors (TCRdb year 2017). Libraries were made using the immunoSEQ multiplex PCR assay. For the multiplex PCR, a mixture combining 60 forward primers for TCR Vbeta segments and 13 reverse primers for TCR Jbeta segments was used. This is the immuneACCESS table as TCRdb keeps it, with only in-frame sequences that have V and J called. A part of the clones is gone; compared with another copy, unresolved V genes explain less than half, and the rest is unexplained. This sample comprises about 150,000 clones, 65% to 85% of them detected only once. The ten largest clones add up to around 3.6% of the sample. The sequenced sample was PBMCs. The receptors stem from a male donor in good health and CMV-seronegative.

V and J are TRBV5-1 and TRBJ2-3; TRBD2 matches at 16 bases. Per the germline V gene, CDR1 is SGHRS and CDR2 is YFSETQ. Unmatched junction bases numbered 8, after V lost 1 base and J lost 0 bases. The CDR3 covers 20 residues. The CDR3 nucleotides read TGCGCCAGCAGCTTGCTTCCGGGACTAGCGGGGGGGTTTAGCACAGATACGCAGTATTTT. The encoded protein is CASSLLPGLAGGFSTDTQYF.

V is TRBV10-1 and J is TRBJ2-3, with 7 bases identical to TRBD1. The junction had 1 base not matched to a gene; V was cut back by 0 bases and J by 7 bases. The CDR3 is made up of 13 amino acids. Germline V gives CDR1 WNHNN, CDR2 SYGVQD (reference sequence). The DNA for the CDR3 is TGCGCCAGCAGTGAGTCGGGACAGAATACGCAGTATTTT. Translated, it gives CASSESGQNTQYF.

The chain uses TRBV6-1 and TRBJ2-3, with 9 bases that match TRBD2. The germline V gene encodes CDR1 MNHNS and CDR2 SASEGT. The V gene end was trimmed by 5 bases and the J gene end by 13 bases; junction bases not matched to a gene: 13. The CDR3 contains 14 residues. CDR3 region: CASSHNGGRGGEYF. CDR3 coding DNA: TGTGCCAGCAGTCACAACGGGGGGCGGGGGGGCGAGTATTTT.

Remarks on this clone: A read error is likely, as this CDR3 ends without the conserved phenylalanine or tryptophan. V is TRBV6-1 and J is TRBJ1-6; D unclear. Trimming removed 5 bases at V and 10 bases at J, with 15 bases between. The CDR3 is 14 amino acids. Germline-derived CDR1 and CDR2 are MNHNS and SASEGT. CDR3 nucleotide sequence: TGTGCCAGCAGTCCGGACGGGAACTTATCACCCCTCCACCTT. Protein: CASSPDGNLSPLHL.

The rearrangement links TRBV19 to TRBJ2-7, with D perhaps TRBD1 (6 bases). Trimming took off 7 bases at V and 4 bases at J, with 14 bases between the two ends. The CDR3 spans 13 residues. Per germline, CDR1 LNHDA and CDR2 SQIVND (reference sequence). The CDR3 DNA reads as TGTGCCAGTACCCCGATCAGGGGTTACGAGCAGTACTTC. Protein sequence: CASTPIRGYEQYF. Variable domain in full (rest from reference TRBV19 and TRBJ2-7): DGGITQSPKYLFRKEGQNVTLSCEQNLNHDAMYWYRQDPGQGLRLIYYSQIVNDFQKGDIAEGYSVSREKKESFPLTVTSAQKNPTAFYLCASTPIRGYEQYFGPGTRLTVT.

This clone was seen just once. The rearrangement joins TRBV20-1 to TRBJ1-2; no definite D call. CDR3 length: 10 amino acids. Germline CDR1 and CDR2: DFQATT and SNEGSKA (reference sequence). The CDR3 region is CSPGVEAITF. CDR3 DNA sequence: TGCAGCCCGGGTGTTGAGGCGATCACCTTC.

This clone has only a few counts. This chain connects TRBV18 to TRBJ2-7; 9 nucleotides align to TRBD1. Germline CDR1 and CDR2: KGHSH and LQKENI. The CDR3 contains 14 residues. J gave up 4 bases and V 5 bases, and 6 bases lay outside the gene matches. The CDR3 loop reads CASSGDRALYEQYF. The CDR3 bases are TGTGCCAGCTCAGGGGACAGGGCTCTTTACGAGCAGTACTTC.

The chain joins TRBV7-2 to TRBJ2-7; 9 positions match TRBD1. Losses at the gene ends were 5 bases for V and 7 bases for J; bases not matched to a gene: 9. Germline CDR1 SGHTA, CDR2 FQGNSA. This CDR3 has 14 amino acids. The CDR3 spells CASSRDRVTMEQYF. CDR3 DNA sequence: TGTGCCAGCAGCCGGGACAGGGTTACCATGGAGCAGTACTTC.

The V call is TRBV10-3, the J call TRBJ2-7, with TRBD1 as a possible D gene (5 bases). This CDR3 comprises 14 residues. From germline, CDR1 is ENHRY and CDR2 SYGVKD. The V end was cut by 4 bases, the J end by 3 bases, with 13 bases between. CDR3 in DNA: TGTGCCATCAGTGGAACAGGAAGTCTCTACGAGCAGTACTTC. It yields the protein CAISGTGSLYEQYF.

The rearrangement joins TRBV7-9 to TRBJ1-6; a weak D match, TRBD1 (5 bases). The V end lost 0 bases, the J end lost 6 bases, and 9 bases lay between the germline ends. This CDR3 comprises 15 residues. The germline gives CDR1 SEHNR, CDR2 FQNEAQ (reference sequence). The CDR3 nucleotides are TGTGCCAGCAGCTTAGCAGCGGGGGGTAATTCACCCCTCCACTTT. It is translated as CASSLAAGGNSPLHF.

The chain links TRBV2 to TRBJ2-3; 9 bases align to TRBD2. The junction had 8 bases not matched to a gene; V was cut back by 7 bases and J by 0 bases. Germline-derived CDR1 and CDR2 are SNHLY and FYNNEI. CDR3 size: 16 residues. CDR3 in amino acids: CASIQREALSTDTQYF. The CDR3 DNA sequence: TGTGCCAGCATCCAGCGGGAGGCGCTAAGCACAGATACGCAGTATTTT.

The CDR3 region is CASSELAGGRSSYEQYF. CDR3 nucleotides: TGCGCCAGCAGTGAACTAGCGGGAGGCCGAAGCTCCTACGAGCAGTACTTC. V usage is TRBV5-1 and J usage is TRBJ2-7, with 12 bases aligning to TRBD2. Germline CDR1 SGHRS, CDR2 YFSETQ. The CDR3 has 17 residues. V was pared by 5 bases and J by 0 bases, with 9 bases of the junction left unmatched.

The chain uses TRBV5-1 and TRBJ2-5; the match to TRBD2 covers 10 bases. This CDR3 region has 14 residues. The V gene end was trimmed by 7 bases and the J gene end by 4 bases; junction bases not matched to a gene: 7. In germline, CDR1 is SGHRS, CDR2 YFSETQ. The CDR3 here is CASGLAGDSETQYF. DNA for the CDR3: TGCGCCAGCGGCCTAGCGGGAGATTCAGAGACCCAGTACTTC.

This sequence joins TRBV6-6 and TRBJ1-1; D not certain. V lost 7 bases and J 8 bases, leaving 17 bases between the germline ends. The CDR3 totals 13 residues. Per germline, CDR1 MNHNY and CDR2 SVGAGI (reference sequence). This CDR3 is CASILRPGFEAFF. For the CDR3, the DNA is TGTGCCAGCATTCTTAGGCCGGGATTCGAAGCTTTCTTT.

As to this clone: At one end, the junction sequence differs from germline, possibly due to a read error. V usage is TRBV6-1 and J usage is TRBJ1-3; weak D call: TRBD1 (6 bases). The CDR3 is made up of 15 amino acids. Germline values: CDR1 MNHNS, CDR2 SASEGT. The CDR3 region has the DNA TGTGCCAGCGGTGATTGGACAGTCTCTGGAAACACCATATATTTT. Its translation is CASGDWTVSGNTIYF.

The CDR3 coding sequence is TGCGCCAGCAGCTTGGTGCAGGGGGTTATCTACGAGCAGTACTTC. Encoded protein: CASSLVQGVIYEQYF. The rearrangement joins TRBV5-1 to TRBJ2-5; 7 bases agree with TRBD1. The DNA end lines up better with TRBJ2-7; the J call may be wrong. The CDR3 runs 15 residues. Per germline, CDR1 SGHRS and CDR2 YFSETQ.

In regard to this clone: At one end, the junction sequence differs from germline, possibly due to a read error. The chain recombines TRBV5-1 with TRBJ2-5; 7 positions agree with TRBD1. Germline CDR1 and CDR2: SGHRS and YFSETQ. The CDR3 contains 13 residues. The CDR3 spells CASGLTGQETQYF. The DNA of the CDR3 is TGCGCCAGCGGCTTGACAGGGCAAGAGACCCAGTACTTC.

The J gene is TRBJ2-7, the V gene TRBV27; TRBD2 agrees at 8 bases. J gave up 3 bases and V 3 bases, and 4 bases lay outside the gene matches. The CDR3 loop spans 14 amino acids. Germline CDR1 reads MNHEY; CDR2 reads SMNVEV (reference sequence). CDR3 in DNA: TGTGCCAGCAGTTTGCAGCGGGAGAACTACGAGCAGTACTTC. Protein: CASSLQRENYEQYF.

V and J are TRBV18 and TRBJ2-1; 7 bases are a match to TRBD1. CDR3 length: 15 amino acids. J gave up 7 bases and V 1 base, and 7 bases lay outside the gene matches. Germline V gene sequence: CDR1 KGHSH, CDR2 LQKENI. CDR3: CASSPRGTVSNEQFF. The DNA for the CDR3 is TGTGCCAGCTCACCACGAGGGACAGTAAGTAATGAGCAGTTCTTC.

The V and J genes are TRBV4-1 and TRBJ1-3, with TRBD1 identical over 8 bases. Trimming removed 5 bases from V and 0 bases from J; junction bases left unmatched: 6. The CDR3 contains 16 residues. Germline lookup yields CDR1 MGHRA and CDR2 YSYEKL. In DNA form, the CDR3 reads TGCGCCAGCAGCTCTACAGGGGGGGTCTCTGGAAACACCATATATTTT. As protein: CASSSTGGVSGNTIYF.

The CDR3 here is CASSVRTRGDTGELFF. As DNA, the CDR3 is TGTGCCAGCAGCGTGCGGACACGGGGGGACACCGGGGAGCTGTTTTTT. The chain employs TRBV9 and TRBJ2-2; TRBD2 agrees at 7 bases. CDR3 length equals 16 residues. Germline V lookup: CDR1 SGDLS, CDR2 YYNGEE. V shed 2 bases, J shed 3 bases, and the junction held 7 bases outside the gene matches.

The chain recombines TRBV7-3 with TRBJ2-4; no definite D call. The CDR3 loop spans 15 amino acids. Germline CDR1 reads SGHTA; CDR2 reads FQGTGA. Trimming pared 5 bases from V and 0 bases from J, leaving 11 bases between. The CDR3: CASSPGPTAKNIQYF. The CDR3 region has the DNA TGTGCCAGCAGCCCGGGTCCTACAGCCAAAAACATTCAGTACTTC. Filled out from reference TRBV7-3 and TRBJ2-4, the complete variable domain reads GAGVSQTPSNKVTEKGKYVELRCDPISGHTALYWYRQSLGQGPEFLIYFQGTGAADDSGLPNDRFFAVRPEGSVSTLKIQRTERGDSAVYLCASSPGPTAKNIQYFGAGTRLSVL.